This entry lists 15 T cell receptor beta chains sequenced from one sample in a study of T cells after yellow fever vaccination. TCRdb re-analysed the 5' RACE reads in MiXCR, keeping a single row per CDR3 protein. The sample records just under 85,000 distinct CDR3 sequences, about 14% being singletons. The material was CD8+ T cells not binding an NS4B(214-222) dextramer, sorted from PBMCs, obtained roughly 20 days after the first yellow fever vaccination. Source of these receptors: a man aged 18 to 30 who received the YFV17D yellow fever vaccine.

This chain joins TRBV18 and TRBJ2-7; 9 bases map to TRBD2. Trimming removed 6 bases from V and 4 bases from J; junction bases left unmatched: 7. The CDR3 loop spans 14 amino acids. In germline, CDR1 is KGHSH, CDR2 LQKENI. CDR3 DNA sequence: TGTGCCAGCTCCCCGACTAGCGGCCGATACGAGCAGTACGTC. Its protein product is CASSPTSGRYEQYV.

This sequence joins TRBV5-8 and TRBJ2-3; TRBD2 aligns across 9 bases. This CDR3 contains 17 residues. Looked up from germline, CDR1 is SGHTS and CDR2 is YDEGEE. V was clipped by 4 bases and J by 3 bases; unmatched bases: 12. The CDR3 bases are TGTGCCAGCAGCCCCACCGGGAGCGGGGGGCGGACAGATACGCAGTATTTT. Translated: CASSPTGSGGRTDTQYF.

This clonotype appeared many times. The chain links TRBV9 to TRBJ2-3; D is ambiguous. V shed 1 base and J shed 6 bases, with 21 bases lying between them. This CDR3 region has 17 residues. Germline CDR1 is SGDLS and CDR2 is YYNGEE. This chain's CDR3 is CASSVSGGLTSRDTQYF. CDR3 bases: TGTGCCAGCAGCGTATCCGGCGGATTGACGTCTCGGGATACGCAGTATTTT.

This clonotype appeared a few times. The chain employs TRBV12-3 or TRBV12-4 and TRBJ1-1; no reliable D call. V was clipped by 2 bases and J by 0 bases, with 1 base between them. The CDR3 contains 12 residues. The CDR3 loop reads CASSLLNTEAFF. The DNA of the CDR3 is TGTGCCAGCAGTTTACTGAACACTGAAGCTTTCTTT.

This clonotype has more than one count but fewer than ten. The chain couples TRBV6-5 to TRBJ2-3, with D perhaps TRBD2 (7 bases). Trimming removed 2 bases from V and 7 bases from J, with 16 bases in between. Germline-derived CDR1 and CDR2 are MNHEY and SVGAGI. This CDR3 is built from 15 residues. CDR3 nucleotide sequence: TGTGCCAGCAGTTACAGGGGGAGGGGGGCAAATACGCAGTATTTT. It specifies CASSYRGRGANTQYF.

This clonotype came up a few times. The rearrangement links TRBV4-3 to TRBJ1-2; a weak D match, TRBD1 (5 bases). Germline V gene sequence: CDR1 LGHNA, CDR2 YSLEER. The CDR3 is made up of 18 amino acids. V lost 3 bases and J 2 bases, leaving 22 bases between the germline ends. In DNA form, the CDR3 reads TGCGCCAGCAGCCATGGGTCCGGGACGGGGGATGCCAACTATGGCTACACCTTC. The encoded protein is CASSHGSGTGDANYGYTF.

This clonotype has a handful of counts. The gene calls are TRBV6-2 or TRBV6-3 and TRBJ1-5; D possibly corresponds to TRBD1 (5 bases). The germline CDR1 and CDR2 sequences are MNHEY and SVGEGT. This CDR3 comprises 14 residues. V was clipped by 2 bases and J by 5 bases, with 10 bases between them. DNA of the CDR3: TGTGCCAGCAGTTACGGCAGGGAGGATCAGCCCCAGCATTTT. Residues: CASSYGREDQPQHF.

This clonotype was observed a handful of times. This chain links TRBV4-3 with TRBJ1-4; D perhaps matches TRBD1 (6 bases). V was pared by 0 bases and J by 7 bases, with 12 bases between. CDR3 size: 15 residues. Germline values: CDR1 LGHNA, CDR2 YSLEER. CDR3 nucleotides: TGCGCCAGCAGCCAAGATCGGGGGCGCGCTGAAAAACTGTTTTTT. Amino acid sequence: CASSQDRGRAEKLFF.

This clonotype showed up just a few times. J is TRBJ1-2 and V is TRBV6-5; perhaps TRBD1 as D (5 bases). The CDR3 spans 14 residues. Per the germline V gene, CDR1 is MNHEY and CDR2 is SVGAGI. V shed 6 bases and J shed 5 bases, with 16 bases lying between them. The CDR3 sequence: CASSRLGGLYGYTF. Written as DNA, the CDR3 is TGTGCCAGCAGCCGCCTGGGGGGTCTTTATGGCTACACCTTC.

This clonotype is labeled as medium-sized. The chain uses TRBV20-1 and TRBJ2-1; D unresolved. CDR1 and CDR2 from the germline V gene are DFQATT and SNEGSKA (reference sequence). The CDR3 is 14 residues long. V lost 3 bases and J 5 bases, leaving 14 bases between the germline ends. Written as DNA, the CDR3 is TGCAGTGCTAGGATTGGGCCTCACGACAATGAGCAGTTCTTC. Its translation is CSARIGPHDNEQFF.

The table lists this clonotype with a few counts. The J gene is TRBJ2-1, the V gene TRBV9, with 7 bases fitting TRBD1. V dropped 0 bases and J dropped 4; count of bases not matched to a gene: 4. Germline loops: CDR1 SGDLS, CDR2 YYNGEE. The length of the CDR3 is 15 residues. The CDR3: CASSVGDSSYNEQFF. CDR3 DNA: TGTGCCAGCAGCGTAGGGGACAGTTCATACAATGAGCAGTTCTTC.

The chain combines TRBV24-1 with TRBJ2-3, with 8 bases that match TRBD2. The J segment lost 2 bases and the V segment lost 0 bases, leaving 3 bases of the junction unmatched. CDR1 KGHDR and CDR2 SFDVKD come from the germline V gene. The CDR3 is made up of 16 amino acids. As DNA, the CDR3 is TGTGCCACCAGTGATTTGAGCGGGGGCCTCACAGATACGCAGTATTTT. It is translated as CATSDLSGGLTDTQYF.

This clonotype has ten or more counts. The J gene is TRBJ2-1, the V gene TRBV4-3, with D possibly TRBD2 on 5 matching bases. The V end lost 0 bases, the J end lost 5 bases, and 8 bases lay between the germline ends. CDR3 size: 14 residues. Germline V lookup: CDR1 LGHNA, CDR2 YSLEER. As DNA, the CDR3 is TGCGCCAGCAGCCAAGATATCGGGGACAATGAGCAGTTCTTC. Its protein is CASSQDIGDNEQFF.

The V call is TRBV11-2, the J call TRBJ2-7; no reliable D call. This CDR3 comprises 14 residues. Looked up from germline, CDR1 is SGHAT and CDR2 is FQNNGV. Trimming removed 1 base at V and 0 bases at J, with 7 bases between. CDR3 protein: CASSLVTSSYEQYF. The CDR3 DNA reads as TGTGCCAGCAGCTTAGTCACGAGCTCCTACGAGCAGTACTTC. The full variable domain, its missing parts supplied by reference TRBV11-2 and TRBJ2-7, is EAGVAQSPRYKIIEKRQSVAFWCNPISGHATLYWYQQILGQGPKLLIQFQNNGVVDDSQLPKDRFSAERLKGVDSTLKIQPAKLEDSAVYLCASSLVTSSYEQYFGPGTRLTVT.

This sequence joins TRBV6-5 and TRBJ1-5; D call uncertain. Looked up from germline, CDR1 is MNHEY and CDR2 is SVGAGI. Trimming removed 2 bases from V and 5 bases from J, with 10 bases in between. The CDR3 covers 14 residues. In nucleotides, the CDR3 is TGTGCCAGCAGTTACAGCGTCGGGGATCAGCCCCAGCATTTT. It codes for CASSYSVGDQPQHF.